Here is one T cell receptor beta chain with its context. Version v3.0 of the immunoSEQ assay ran at survey level. Measured with immunoSEQ multiplex PCR; TCRdb has only the in-frame clones, and not every one. The sample gives tens of thousands of clones, about 95% of which show up once; 2.5% to 3% is in the top ten. The data originate from a study of long-term antiretroviral therapy in people with HIV. Sequences were derived from unsorted PBMCs, sampled 3.7 years after starting antiretroviral therapy. This sequence originates from a woman aged 50 to 60 with HIV.

CDR3 in amino acids: CASKSGAQQETQYF. The CDR3, as DNA: TGCGCCAGCAAATCCGGGGCCCAACAAGAGACCCAGTACTTC. V is TRBV5-1 and J is TRBJ2-5, with D perhaps given as TRBD1 or TRBD2 (5 bases each). The germline V gene has CDR1 SGHRS and CDR2 YFSETQ. The CDR3 runs 14 residues. V was trimmed by 6 bases and J by 2 bases, leaving 14 bases between them.